The 32 T cell receptor beta chains below were found in one sample sequenced in a study of T cell changes during pregnancy in multiple sclerosis. TCRdb's copy holds only in-frame clones and misses some; the assay was immunoSEQ multiplex PCR. The table records 25,000 to 35,000 clones, about nine tenths of them present only once. The input for sequencing was CD8+ T cells from peripheral blood mononuclear cells, taken in the second trimester of pregnancy. The receptors shown here come from a female donor with multiple sclerosis, enrolled in a pregnancy study.

CDR3: CASSTVGFSYEQYF. CDR3 sequence (DNA): TGTGCCAGCAGCACAGTCGGATTCTCCTACGAGCAGTACTTC. The J gene is TRBJ2-7, the V gene TRBV6-5; D is unclear. Between the trimmed V and J ends, which lost 6 bases and 0 bases, there was a span of 12 bases. The CDR3 length is 14 residues. Germline V gives CDR1 MNHEY, CDR2 SVGAGI.

V gene TRBV19 combines with J gene TRBJ2-7; 13 nucleotides line up with TRBD2. V was clipped by 5 bases and J by 0 bases; unmatched bases: 4. Per germline, CDR1 LNHDA and CDR2 SQIVND (reference sequence). The CDR3 is 16 amino acids. In DNA, the CDR3 is TGTGCCAGTAGTCCGCGGACTAGCGGGAGCTCCTACGAGCAGTACTTC. Residues: CASSPRTSGSSYEQYF.

The CDR3 is CASSLRRAYNEQFF. CDR3 bases: TGTGCCAGCAGTTTAAGGCGGGCTTACAATGAGCAGTTCTTC. V usage is TRBV28 and J usage is TRBJ2-1, with D maybe TRBD2 (5 bases). The V gene's germline CDR1 is MDHEN and CDR2 SYDVKM. The V end was cut by 2 bases, the J end by 4 bases, with 9 bases between. This CDR3 is 14 amino acids long.

The chain carries TRBV4-1 and TRBJ2-7; 8 bases line up with TRBD1. V gave up 3 bases and J gave up 5 bases; unmatched junction bases: 6. In germline, CDR1 is MGHRA, CDR2 YSYEKL. The CDR3 has 14 residues. CDR3 sequence: CASSQDRVSHEQYF. For the CDR3, the DNA is TGCGCCAGCAGCCAGGACAGGGTTTCCCACGAGCAGTACTTC.

The chain is built from TRBV18 and TRBJ2-5; weak D call: TRBD2 (7 bases). Between the trimmed V and J ends, which lost 3 bases and 2 bases, there was a span of 19 bases. This CDR3 has 17 amino acids. CDR1 and CDR2 (germline): KGHSH, LQKENI. The CDR3 DNA sequence: TGTGCCAGCTCACCCTGGGGGCTGGCGGGAGCACAAGAGACCCAGTACTTC. Translating gives CASSPWGLAGAQETQYF.

This clone showed up just a few times. V is TRBV5-1 and J is TRBJ2-7; 8 nucleotides match TRBD1. Losses at the gene ends were 0 bases for V and 5 bases for J; bases not matched to a gene: 22. The CDR3 spans 20 residues. Germline lookup yields CDR1 SGHRS and CDR2 YFSETQ. The CDR3 sequence is CASSLGESPGQVPPVDEQYF. The DNA of the CDR3 is TGCGCCAGCAGCTTGGGGGAGAGCCCGGGACAGGTCCCACCGGTCGACGAGCAGTACTTC.

This sequence joins TRBV4-1 and TRBJ1-5; 7 bases are a match to TRBD1. V was pared by 3 bases and J by 2 bases, with 4 bases of the junction left unmatched. CDR1 is MGHRA and CDR2 is YSYEKL in the germline V gene. The CDR3 loop spans 15 amino acids. CDR3 loop: CASSQTGTGNQPQHF. CDR3 sequence (DNA): TGCGCCAGCAGCCAGACAGGGACCGGCAATCAGCCCCAGCATTTT.

The rearrangement links TRBV4-1 to TRBJ2-7; 9 bases align to TRBD2. V gave up 4 bases and J gave up 6 bases; unmatched junction bases: 13. Germline V lookup: CDR1 MGHRA, CDR2 YSYEKL. The CDR3 has 16 amino acids. The CDR3 reads CASSRIEAGGPGEQYF. The CDR3 nucleotides are TGCGCCAGCAGCCGTATCGAAGCGGGGGGCCCCGGCGAGCAGTACTTC.

This chain uses TRBV5-4 with TRBJ2-3; TRBD2 matches at 10 bases. CDR3 length: 19 residues. The V and J ends lost 3 bases and 4 bases, in that order; junction bases with no gene match: 17. Germline-derived CDR1 and CDR2 are SGHNT and YYREEE (reference sequence). The CDR3 DNA follows: TGTGCCAGCAGCTCACTGGGGACTCTAGCGGGAGCGATAGCAGATACGCAGTATTTT. Translated, it gives CASSSLGTLAGAIADTQYF.

This chain uses TRBV29-1 with TRBJ2-7, with TRBD2 matching over 10 bases. From germline, CDR1 is SQVTM and CDR2 ANQGSEA. The CDR3 is 15 amino acids. V was clipped by 6 bases and J by 1 base; unmatched bases: 9. CDR3 loop: CSVTLGLARSYEQYF. CDR3 coding DNA: TGCAGCGTGACTTTGGGACTAGCGCGTTCCTACGAGCAGTACTTC.

The chain carries TRBV23-1 and TRBJ2-3; D is unclear. TRBV23-1 is reported as an ORF; its role is uncertain. V lost 6 bases, J lost 0 bases, and 13 bases lay in between. This CDR3 region has 15 residues. The CDR3 spells CASSTPPGSTDTQYF. Here the CDR3 DNA reads TGCGCCAGCAGCACCCCCCCAGGTAGCACAGATACGCAGTATTTT.

This clone occurred once. The V call is TRBV30, the J call TRBJ2-2, with 10 bases aligning to TRBD2. The CDR3 spans 14 residues. The V segment lost 2 bases and the J segment 5 bases; nucleotides outside the gene matches: 2. Germline CDR1 reads GTSNPN; CDR2 reads SVGIG (reference sequence). DNA of the CDR3: TGTGCCTGGAGTTATAGCGGGGGGACCGGGGAGCTGTTTTTT. Translating gives CAWSYSGGTGELFF.

V usage is TRBV18 and J usage is TRBJ2-1; TRBD2 is a possible D gene (5 bases). Germline V gene lookup returns CDR1 KGHSH and CDR2 LQKENI. The V gene lost 0 bases and the J gene lost 3 bases, with 12 bases spanning the gap. The CDR3 is made up of 16 amino acids. In DNA, the CDR3 is TGTGCCAGCTCACCACCAACAAGCGGTGACTACAATGAGCAGTTCTTC. Its translation: CASSPPTSGDYNEQFF.

The chain employs TRBV6-5 and TRBJ2-7, with 8 bases matching TRBD1. Germline V gene lookup returns CDR1 MNHEY and CDR2 SVGAGI. J was trimmed by 2 bases and V by 0 bases; bases with no gene match: 0. This CDR3 comprises 14 residues. The CDR3 DNA is TGTGCCAGCAGTTACTCGGACAGGGCCTACGAGCAGTACTTC. This translates into CASSYSDRAYEQYF.

The gene calls are TRBV7-6 and TRBJ2-1, with 11 bases matching TRBD2. From germline, CDR1 is SGHVS and CDR2 FNYEAQ. V dropped 5 bases and J dropped 1; count of bases not matched to a gene: 4. This CDR3 has 16 amino acids. CDR3 nucleotides: TGTGCCAGCAGCCCCTTAGCGGGAGGGTCCTACAATGAGCAGTTCTTC. It translates to CASSPLAGGSYNEQFF.

The rearrangement joins TRBV27 to TRBJ2-1; the match to TRBD2 covers 9 bases. CDR3 length: 18 amino acids. Looked up from germline, CDR1 is MNHEY and CDR2 is SMNVEV (reference sequence). The junction had 11 bases not matched to a gene; V was cut back by 5 bases and J by 0 bases. CDR3 loop: CASSPGVAGVSSYNEQFF. The CDR3 DNA follows: TGTGCCAGCAGTCCAGGGGTAGCGGGAGTGAGCTCCTACAATGAGCAGTTCTTC.

The chain has TRBV28 and TRBJ1-1; 7 bases are a match to TRBD1. CDR1 MDHEN and CDR2 SYDVKM come from the germline V gene. CDR3 length: 14 residues. The V segment lost 5 bases and the J segment 1 base; nucleotides outside the gene matches: 4. CDR3: CASSGDSWNTEAFF. The CDR3, as DNA: TGTGCCAGCAGTGGGGACAGCTGGAACACTGAAGCTTTCTTT.

CDR3 DNA sequence: TGTGCCAGCAGGGAGGGACGCCTGGATGAAAAACTGTTTTTT. Encoded protein: CASREGRLDEKLFF. This rearrangement joins TRBV2 to TRBJ1-4, with D possibly TRBD1 on 5 matching bases. The germline V and J ends were trimmed by 6 bases and 6 bases, with 14 bases remaining between them. From germline, CDR1 is SNHLY and CDR2 FYNNEI. The CDR3 spans 14 residues.

As to this clone: One end of the junction fails to match germline, which may point to a read error. V gene TRBV5-6 combines with J gene TRBJ2-2, with a weak D call TRBD1 (5 bases). This CDR3 is 15 amino acids long. The V gene's germline CDR1 is SGHDT and CDR2 YYEEEE. The CDR3 loop is CTSSHDSDYTGELFF. The CDR3 bases are TGTACCAGCAGCCACGACAGCGACTACACCGGGGAGCTGTTTTTT.

This sequence joins TRBV7-9 and TRBJ2-7, with TRBD2 identical over 12 bases. Trimming cost V 8 bases and J 5 bases; bases outside gene matches: 13. CDR1 is SEHNR, CDR2 FQNEAQ, per germline (reference sequence). The CDR3 consists of 16 residues. The CDR3 loop is CASGWLAGGQADEQYF. The CDR3, as DNA: TGTGCCAGCGGATGGCTAGCGGGAGGGCAAGCCGACGAGCAGTACTTC.

The CDR3, as DNA: TGTGCCAGCAGCTTGGGTAGCCCCAAAACCCACGAGCAGTACTTC. This codes for CASSLGSPKTHEQYF. The genes are TRBV5-6 and TRBJ2-7; no clear D gene. Germline V gene data show CDR1 as SGHDT and CDR2 as YYEEEE. The CDR3 is made up of 15 amino acids. With 0 bases removed from V and 5 bases from J, the gap between germline ends came to 15 bases.

This chain joins TRBV11-2 and TRBJ2-1; 8 nucleotides match TRBD2. The CDR3 consists of 17 residues. V lost 3 bases, J lost 1 base, and 8 bases stayed unmatched. The germline V gene encodes CDR1 SGHAT and CDR2 FQNNGV. Here the CDR3 reads CASSLTSSGISYNEQFF. The CDR3 nucleotides are TGTGCCAGCAGCTTGACGAGTAGCGGGATATCCTACAATGAGCAGTTCTTC.

The chain combines TRBV5-1 with TRBJ1-4; 8 bases match TRBD1. Trimming removed 0 bases from V and 8 bases from J; junction bases left unmatched: 6. CDR1 SGHRS and CDR2 YFSETQ come from the germline V gene. This CDR3 comprises 15 residues. This CDR3 is CASSLGQGSREKLFF. The CDR3 nucleotides are TGCGCCAGCAGCTTGGGACAGGGGTCGAGGGAAAAACTGTTTTTT.

The J gene is TRBJ2-7, the V gene TRBV5-4; the D gene is possibly TRBD2 (5 bases). Trimming removed 6 bases at V and 3 bases at J, with 10 bases between. The germline V gene has CDR1 SGHNT and CDR2 YYREEE (reference sequence). The CDR3 sequence is 12 residues long. CDR3 coding DNA: TGTGCCAGCAACGGGGATTACTACGAGCAGTACTTC. As protein: CASNGDYYEQYF.

This chain links TRBV27 with TRBJ1-2, with D uncertain. V lost 6 bases to trimming and J lost 4 bases, with 12 bases between them. The germline V gene encodes CDR1 MNHEY and CDR2 SMNVEV (reference sequence). CDR3 length equals 13 residues. The CDR3 DNA reads as TGTGCCAGCAGCCTCGGGTCTGGCTATGGCTACACCTTC. Translation gives CASSLGSGYGYTF.

This clone was detected only once. This chain connects TRBV5-1 to TRBJ2-3; TRBD2 matches 12 bases. Trimming removed 4 bases from V and 0 bases from J; junction bases left unmatched: 3. This CDR3 is 16 amino acids long. The germline gives CDR1 SGHRS, CDR2 YFSETQ. The DNA of the CDR3 is TGCGCCAGCAGCGGCGGGACTAGCGGGAGCACAGATACGCAGTATTTT. Amino acids: CASSGGTSGSTDTQYF.

This clone was seen once. The V gene is TRBV7-9, the J gene TRBJ1-3; D is perhaps TRBD1 (5 bases). CDR1 is SEHNR and CDR2 is FQNEAQ in the germline V gene (reference sequence). This CDR3 contains 18 residues. Trimming removed 1 base from V and 2 bases from J, with 18 bases in between. CDR3 residues: CASSLGGGLVAAGNTIYF. The CDR3, as DNA: TGTGCCAGCAGCTTAGGCGGGGGTTTGGTTGCGGCTGGAAACACCATATATTTT. The whole variable domain, remainder taken from reference TRBV7-9 and TRBJ1-3, is DTGVSQNPRHKITKRGQNVTFRCDPISEHNRLYWYRQTLGQGPEFLTYFQNEAQLEKSRLLSDRFSAERPKGSFSTLEIQRTEQGDSAMYLCASSLGGGLVAAGNTIYFGEGSWLTVV.

The V call is TRBV6-6, the J call TRBJ2-1, with TRBD2 matching 13 bases. Trimming took 2 bases from V and 16 from J; bases not matched to a gene: 11. Germline CDR1 MNHNY, CDR2 SVGAGI (reference sequence). This CDR3 region has 15 residues. CDR3 protein: CASSYPGLAGVESFF. The CDR3 DNA is TGTGCCAGCAGTTACCCAGGACTAGCGGGAGTCGAATCCTTCTTC.

The chain uses TRBV10-2 and TRBJ2-7; 7 bases are a match to TRBD1. V was clipped by 10 bases and J by 3 bases; unmatched bases: 3. The CDR3 loop spans 11 amino acids. Looked up from germline, CDR1 is WSHSY and CDR2 is SAAADI. In DNA, the CDR3 is TGCGCCACCCGACAGGGCTACGAGCAGTACTTC. Translation gives CATRQGYEQYF.

This sequence joins TRBV5-1 and TRBJ2-3, with D uncertain. This CDR3 is built from 16 residues. The V end lost 0 bases, the J end lost 1 base, and 12 bases lay between the germline ends. Germline V gene sequence: CDR1 SGHRS, CDR2 YFSETQ. The chain's CDR3 is CASSLDVPSGTDTQYF. CDR3 coding DNA: TGCGCCAGCAGCTTGGATGTTCCCTCAGGCACAGATACGCAGTATTTT. Complete variable domain (other parts from reference TRBV5-1 and TRBJ2-3): KAGVTQTPRYLIKTRGQQVTLSCSPISGHRSVSWYQQTPGQGLQFLFEYFSETQRNKGNFPGRFSGRQFSNSRSEMNVSTLELGDSALYLCASSLDVPSGTDTQYFGPGTRLTVL.

The V call is TRBV30, the J call TRBJ1-5; possible D gene TRBD1, 5 bases. V was cut by 2 bases and J by 3 bases, with 14 bases left in between. The CDR3 is 15 amino acids. The germline gives CDR1 GTSNPN, CDR2 SVGIG (reference sequence). The CDR3 bases are TGTGCCTGGAGTCCCACGGGACTATTCAATCAGCCCCAGCATTTT. As protein: CAWSPTGLFNQPQHF. The full variable domain, in which reference TRBV30 and TRBJ1-5 provide the parts outside the CDR3, is SQTIHQWPATLVQPVGSPLSLECTVEGTSNPNLYWYRQAAGRGLQLLFYSVGIGQISSEVPQNLSASRPQDRQFILSSKKLLLSDSGFYLCAWSPTGLFNQPQHFGDGTRLSIL.

There are a few counts of this clone. The chain couples TRBV10-2 to TRBJ1-1, with D perhaps TRBD1 (5 bases). The V end lost 2 bases, the J end lost 3 bases, and 7 bases lay between the germline ends. The CDR3 length is 13 residues. Germline values: CDR1 WSHSY, CDR2 SAAADI. The CDR3 here is CASSERTYTEAFF. CDR3 bases: TGCGCCAGCAGTGAGCGGACATACACTGAAGCTTTCTTT.